This is a list of T cell receptor beta chains from one sample in a study of control samples from healthy donors and cancer patients. Some clones are missing from TCRdb's copy, which holds only in-frame ones; the method was immunoSEQ multiplex PCR. The sample yields just over 150,000 clones, about 93% seen once. Input material: blood. The receptor source for this set is a man in his fifties in good health. Both conserved end residues are part of each CDR3. D genes are given only for firm matches.

D: TRBD1; V: TRBV7-6; CDR3: CASSLGTGTEETQYF
D: -; V: TRBV18; CDR3: CASSLDLSTETQYF
D: TRBD1; V: TRBV19; CDR3: CASRRRQGANTEAFF
D: TRBD2; V: TRBV5-6; CDR3: CASSTGTSPNNEQFF
D: TRBD1; V: TRBV19; CDR3: CASSEGQGLYEQYF
D: TRBD2; V: TRBV2; CDR3: CASSEALSRGSGRGTQYF
D: TRBD1; V: TRBV3-1/TRBV3-2; CDR3: CASSLGAVQGAYGYTF
D: -; V: TRBV18; CDR3: CASSSDLNTEAFF
D: TRBD2; V: TRBV3-1/TRBV3-2; CDR3: CATSGLAGTGELFF
D: -; V: TRBV28; CDR3: CASRPGGTNTGELFF
D: -; V: TRBV5-1; CDR3: CASSSWTGELNTAFF
D: -; V: TRBV14; CDR3: CASSPFDGPSYEQYF
D: TRBD1; V: TRBV5-4; CDR3: CASSTGQGVDTQYF
D: TRBD1; V: TRBV7-7; CDR3: CASSPDRVSNEQYF
D: TRBD1; V: TRBV2; CDR3: CASRIGTGGMNIQYF
D: TRBD2; V: TRBV6-1; CDR3: CASSGGLAGLSYEQYF
D: -; V: TRBV7-6; CDR3: CASSLEDFRNIQYF
D: -; V: TRBV2; CDR3: CASRGRGTNEKLFF
D: -; V: TRBV28; CDR3: CASSFYRGHRLGTINEKLFF
D: -; V: TRBV3-1/TRBV3-2; CDR3: CASSRRLGRSQETQYF
D: TRBD1; V: TRBV15; CDR3: CATSRDPTGAYTIYF
D: TRBD1; V: TRBV28; CDR3: CASSHRDRGYF